The clone carrying this T cell receptor (beta chain) was seen more than once but under ten times. Here immunoSEQ multiplex PCR was the method, and the copy in TCRdb shows in-frame clones only, minus some. This sample yields approximately 72,000 clones, of which around 83% are seen a single time; around 0.84% belongs to the top ten. This CDR3 is 14 amino acids long. Trimming left V 0 bases short and J 4 bases short, with 7 bases between. In germline, CDR1 is SGDLS, CDR2 YYNGEE. The sample belongs to a study of OX40 agonist ivuxolimab in advanced cancers. The chain employs TRBV9 and TRBJ2-2, with D possibly matching TRBD2 (5 bases). This receptor was taken from an adult with an advanced solid tumor such as melanoma, head and neck, liver or kidney cancer. The sample consisted of CD4+ or CD8+ T cells sorted from blood, taken in a trial of the OX40 agonist ivuxolimab. The CDR3 DNA reads TGTGCCAGCAGCGTAGAAGGAGGCACCGGGGAGCTGTTTTTT. The encoded protein is CASSVEGGTGELFF.